This T cell receptor (beta chain) was obtained from a study of glioma-infiltrating T cells. V gave up 1 base and J gave up 10 bases; unmatched junction bases: 9. The CDR3 totals 16 residues. CDR1 MGHRA and CDR2 YSYEKL come from the germline V gene. Findings of the study overall: Gliomas, especially low-grade, showed above-expected tissue-blood divergence; non-neoplastic patients showed below. CDR3 overlap between tissue and blood was very small.

The iRepertoire nested amplicon-rescue multiplex PCR amplified TCR alpha and beta CDR3s from RNA. Via MiXCR, TCRdb re-called the multiplex PCR reads, giving one row per CDR3 protein. Of about 140,000 distinct CDR3 sequences in the sample, around 40% were seen once. About this clonotype: Its antigen remains unidentified.

What was sequenced was glioma tissue, nonneoplastic brain tissue, or PBMCs (not recorded which). The chain carries TRBV4-1 and TRBJ2-1, with 11 bases that match TRBD2. The sequence derives from a human donor with low-grade glioma or glioblastoma, undergoing nonglioma brain surgery, or in good health (not recorded which). The CDR3: CASSQGGGTSGPEQFF. DNA for the CDR3: TGCGCCAGCAGCCAAGGAGGTGGGACTAGCGGACCCGAGCAGTTCTTC.